This TCR beta chain appears in the sequencing data of a study of T-cell memory formation after mild COVID-19. Turning to the study itself: Clustering of TCRs was largely donor specific. The study, taken as a whole, reports: A subset of responding clones appeared in pre-infection memory, suggesting cross-reactive memory joined.

A note on this clonotype: The antigen remains undetermined.

One entry per CDR3 protein, called by TCRdb with MiXCR from the 5' RACE reads. The sample consists of roughly 510,000 distinct CDR3 sequences, about 18% of them appearing once. Trimming pared 5 bases from V and 11 bases from J, leaving 22 bases between. CDR3 length: 15 residues. The sequence was collected from an adult woman who had mild COVID-19 (a few samples of this study predate the infection). Cell type and time point are not known. The sequencing input was PBMCs or a T cell subset sorted from them (not recorded which). The J gene is TRBJ2-1, the V gene TRBV12-3 or TRBV12-4; D is possibly TRBD2 (6 bases). In DNA, the CDR3 is TGTGCCAGCAGTAAGGGGAAAGTCCTTAGCGGAAAGCAGTTCTTC. Translated, it gives CASSKGKVLSGKQFF.